The entry below describes one TCR beta chain. The antigen it recognizes is unknown. No much larger clone is present one base from it, and per-base qualities are unavailable. Reads for this sample came from an Illumina NovaSeq 6000. TCRalpha and TCRbeta cDNA libraries were constructed by 5'RACE with constant-segment primers, with sample barcodes and unique molecular identifiers being introduced. Trizol reagent was used to extract RNA from every sample. Amplification of the libraries took two PCR steps, and the second step added a second sample barcode plus Illumina TruSeq adapters. Libraries were sequenced on an Illumina NovaSeq with 2 x 150 bp paired-end reads. The published analysis was carried out like this. Demultiplexing of reads and collapsing into UMI-guided consensus sequences were performed with migec v1.2.7. Using mixcr v2.1.11, UMI consensuses were aligned to TRA and TRB V and J templates and then assembled into clonotypes. Clonotypes were classified as expanded or contracted when called significant by both edgeR and NoisET, with noise models trained on biological replicates. For edgeR calls, the thresholds were a false discovery rate-adjusted p below 0.01 and a log2 fold-change of 1. As an exploratory analysis of dynamics, max-normalized trajectories of the 1000 most abundant clonotypes were examined with PCA combined with hierarchical clustering. Separately sequenced CD4+ and CD8+ repertoires were used to assign a CD4 or CD8 phenotype to each responding clone. The public reads were quality trimmed at Q25 with fastp and then assembled into clones with MiXCR by TCRdb, keeping productive beta chains. All rows with the same CDR3 protein become a single entry with the most common DNA and genes. The authors' filters were not applied to this entry. In all, the sample holds a few hundred thousand distinct CDR3 sequences, and roughly a quarter of those were seen once. The ten most abundant clones make up 8.5% to 10% of the sample.

Ficoll-Paque density gradient centrifugation was used to isolate PBMCs. CDR1 LGHNA and CDR2 YSLEER were looked up in the germline V gene. V is reduced by 0 bases and J by 0 bases, leaving a spacing of 12 bases between them. Inclusive of the bounding cysteine and phenylalanine, the CDR3 is 17 residues long. Just the 51-base CDR3 DNA is kept, in frame starting at base 1. The sample comes from a study of T-cell memory formation after mild COVID-19 (dated by TCRdb to about 2021). About the investigation overall: TCR sequence clusters from the two donors were found to be largely donor specific. The cohort was made up of two young adult volunteers, one female and one male, who were previously healthy. T-cell clones expanding and contracting after mild COVID-19 in two donors were tracked by longitudinal TCRalpha and TCRbeta repertoire sequencing.

Broader findings and caveats from the paper: From day 15 to 85, contracting clones showed balanced CD4/CD8 phenotypes, whereas a second wave of clones that expanded from day 15 to 37 leaned towards CD4+. Contracting CD4+ clones were located mainly in the CM and EM memory subsets, whereas CD8+ clones were found to be enriched in EMRA. Only two mild cases were covered in the study, and larger cohorts including severe cases with pre-infection samples were considered necessary. Whether the second-wave clones peaking on day 37 were SARS-CoV-2 specific was not confirmed. The detection of some responding clones in pre-infection memory suggests that pre-existing cross-reactive memory T cells joined the SARS-CoV-2 response.

The chain uses TRBV4-3 and TRBJ1-3, with the D gene too uncertain to name. The source is an adult woman who had mild COVID-19 (a few samples of this study predate the infection). The sample titles of this study are shuffled in the database, so cell type and time point are left out; the donor was told from shared clones. Sequencing was done on a sample of PBMCs or a T cell subset sorted from them (not recorded which). In nucleotide form, the sequence is TGCGCCAGCAGCCAAGATCTAATGGTTTCCTCTGGAAACACCATATATTTT. This gives the protein CASSQDLMVSSGNTIYF.